Listed here are 17 T cell receptor beta chains from one sample, sequenced in a study of blood T cell repertoires in COVID-19. The method was immunoSEQ multiplex PCR; TCRdb's version includes in-frame clones alone and lacks a portion of them. The sample lists approximately 310,000 clones; 89% were seen once. The specimen sequenced was PBMCs or T cells enriched from blood (not recorded which). Receptors were obtained from a man aged 60-69 years who had recovered from COVID-19.

The chain carries TRBV2 and TRBJ1-2; 12 bases match TRBD1. The CDR3 consists of 16 residues. Trimming at V came to 3 bases and at J to 4 bases, leaving 6 bases not matched to a gene. The germline CDR1 and CDR2 sequences are SNHLY and FYNNEI. CDR3 amino acids: CASSEGQGAIGYGYTF. The CDR3 bases are TGTGCCAGCAGTGAGGGACAGGGGGCGATAGGCTATGGCTACACCTTC.

The rearrangement joins TRBV30 to TRBJ2-5; 15 bases agree with TRBD2. The CDR3 runs 16 residues. CDR1 is GTSNPN, CDR2 SVGIG, per germline (reference sequence). With 4 bases clipped from V and 5 bases from J, the junction kept 8 bases outside the gene matches. CDR3 bases: TGTGCCTGGACACAGGGACTAGCGGGAGGATTTGAGACCCAGTACTTC. Translation gives CAWTQGLAGGFETQYF.

This clone has a single count. This chain joins TRBV12-3 or TRBV12-4 and TRBJ2-5; 7 bases are a match to TRBD2. The ends lost 9 bases at V and 9 bases at J; junction bases unmatched: 7. This CDR3 contains 11 residues. This CDR3 reads CARRARGAQYF. The DNA of the CDR3 is TGTGCCAGAAGGGCCCGGGGGGCCCAGTACTTC.

The rearrangement uses TRBV28 and TRBJ2-1, with 8 nucleotides matching TRBD2. This CDR3 comprises 12 residues. CDR1 and CDR2 (germline): MDHEN, SYDVKM. Losses at the gene ends were 1 base for V and 15 bases for J; bases not matched to a gene: 5. Here the CDR3 DNA reads TGTGCCAGCAGTTTATTGGGGACTAGTGGGTTCTTC. The encoded protein is CASSLLGTSGFF.

The chain employs TRBV28 and TRBJ2-7, with D possibly TRBD2 on 6 matching bases. The CDR3 consists of 16 residues. Trimming removed 4 bases at V and 1 base at J, with 17 bases between. Germline V gene lookup returns CDR1 MDHEN and CDR2 SYDVKM. The CDR3 DNA reads TGTGCCAGCAGTTCCACGCCAGGCGGGGTTTCCTACGAGCAGTACTTC. Encoded protein: CASSSTPGGVSYEQYF.

The count of this clone is one. The genes are TRBV12-3 or TRBV12-4 and TRBJ1-5; no reliable D call. Trimming pared 5 bases from V and 4 bases from J, leaving 3 bases between. CDR3 length equals 11 residues. The CDR3 nucleotides read TGTGCCAGCAGTCATAATCAGCCCCAGCATTTT. Protein sequence: CASSHNQPQHF.

The rearrangement joins TRBV3-1 (or the pseudogene TRBV3-2) to TRBJ1-4, with D perhaps matching TRBD1 (6 bases). Per germline, CDR1 LGHDT and CDR2 YNNKEL (reference sequence). The CDR3 consists of 13 residues. V gave up 2 bases and J gave up 6 bases, with 7 bases separating them. The CDR3 nucleotides read TGTGCCAGCAGCCAACGGACAGATGAAAAACTGTTTTTT. Amino acids: CASSQRTDEKLFF.

This chain links TRBV12-3 or TRBV12-4 with TRBJ2-2; tentatively, D is TRBD1 (5 bases). CDR3 size: 13 residues. The ends were cut back, 8 bases at V and 14 bases at J, with 21 bases in the middle. The CDR3 nucleotides read TGTGCCAGCCGGCCTCAGGGTTATGGTGAACTGTTTTTT. As protein: CASRPQGYGELFF.

The gene calls are TRBV7-3 and TRBJ2-1; 9 bases are a match to TRBD2. Germline V gene lookup returns CDR1 SGHTA and CDR2 FQGTGA. CDR3 length equals 15 residues. J gave up 4 bases and V 5 bases, and 6 bases lay outside the gene matches. CDR3 in amino acids: CASSPGLAMYNEQFF. The CDR3 coding sequence is TGTGCCAGCAGCCCTGGACTAGCGATGTACAATGAGCAGTTCTTC. The complete variable domain, with remaining parts taken from reference TRBV7-3 and TRBJ2-1, reads GAGVSQTPSNKVTEKGKYVELRCDPISGHTALYWYRQSLGQGPEFLIYFQGTGAADDSGLPNDRFFAVRPEGSVSTLKIQRTERGDSAVYLCASSPGLAMYNEQFFGPGTRLTVL.

The chain is built from TRBV7-9 and TRBJ1-5, with a possible D match to TRBD1 (6 bases). The CDR3 has 15 amino acids. The germline V gene has CDR1 SEHNR and CDR2 FQNEAQ (reference sequence). V lost 5 bases and J 6 bases, leaving 17 bases between the germline ends. This CDR3 is CASSHSSGDSQPQHF. The CDR3 nucleotides are TGTGCCAGCAGCCATAGCTCAGGGGATTCTCAGCCCCAGCATTTT.

This chain uses TRBV5-1 with TRBJ2-3; D is perhaps TRBD2 (5 bases). Trimming removed 4 bases from V and 2 bases from J, with 11 bases in between. This CDR3 contains 14 residues. Per germline, CDR1 SGHRS and CDR2 YFSETQ. DNA for the CDR3: TGCGCCAGCAGCGATAAGGGAGACACAGATACGCAGTATTTT. It specifies CASSDKGDTDTQYF.

J is TRBJ2-6 and V is TRBV2, with TRBD1 matching 8 bases. The V gene's germline CDR1 is SNHLY and CDR2 FYNNEI. The trim removed 6 bases at V and 0 bases at J, leaving 10 bases unmatched. The CDR3 extends over 18 amino acids. CDR3 sequence (DNA): TGTGCCAGCAGAGACAACAGGGGGGCAAACTCTGGGGCCAACGTCCTGACTTTC. Translated: CASRDNRGANSGANVLTF.

This clone was observed a handful of times. The chain has TRBV5-1 and TRBJ1-2, with a tentative D call TRBD1 (5 bases). In germline, CDR1 is SGHRS, CDR2 YFSETQ. The V end lost 3 bases, the J end lost 7 bases, and 13 bases lay between the germline ends. The CDR3 runs 13 residues. The DNA of the CDR3 is TGCGCCAGCAGCTCAGATGTGACAGCTGGCTACACCTTC. It encodes CASSSDVTAGYTF.

The rearrangement joins TRBV7-6 to TRBJ1-3, with D possibly being TRBD1 (6 bases). Trimming stripped 6 bases from V and 0 bases from J, with 12 bases between. Looked up from germline, CDR1 is SGHVS and CDR2 is FNYEAQ. The CDR3 is 15 residues long. In DNA, the CDR3 is TGTGCCAGCAGTCCGACAGGCTACTCTGGAAACACCATATATTTT. Protein: CASSPTGYSGNTIYF. The full variable domain, rest sourced from reference TRBV7-6 and TRBJ1-3, is GAGVSQSPRYKVTKRGQDVALRCDPISGHVSLYWYRQALGQGPEFLTYFNYEAQQDKSGLPNDRFSAERPEGSISTLTIQRTEQRDSAMYRCASSPTGYSGNTIYFGEGSWLTVV.

This rearrangement joins TRBV3-1 (or the pseudogene TRBV3-2) to TRBJ2-7; 7 nucleotides match TRBD2. Germline assignment: CDR1 LGHDT and CDR2 YNNKEL (reference sequence). The V segment lost 4 bases and the J segment 9 bases; nucleotides outside the gene matches: 9. The CDR3 has 13 amino acids. Here the CDR3 reads CASSRRGEAAQYF. For the CDR3, the DNA is TGTGCCAGCAGCCGTCGGGGGGAGGCCGCGCAGTACTTC.

V is TRBV11-2 and J is TRBJ2-7; 9 bases map to TRBD1. CDR1 is SGHAT, CDR2 FQNNGV, per germline. This CDR3 spans 15 amino acids. The V and J ends lost 3 bases and 2 bases, in that order; junction bases with no gene match: 5. This chain's CDR3 is CASSFTGQGTYEQYF. CDR3 nucleotides: TGTGCCAGCAGCTTCACCGGACAGGGGACCTACGAGCAGTACTTC.

This chain uses TRBV7-2 with TRBJ1-1; D is ambiguous. The CDR3 consists of 15 residues. V was shortened by 6 bases and J by 0 bases, with 14 bases between the two germline ends. Per germline, CDR1 SGHTA and CDR2 FQGNSA. The CDR3 loop reads CASSLSGNLNTEAFF. In DNA, the CDR3 is TGTGCCAGCAGTTTATCCGGGAACCTGAACACTGAAGCTTTCTTT.